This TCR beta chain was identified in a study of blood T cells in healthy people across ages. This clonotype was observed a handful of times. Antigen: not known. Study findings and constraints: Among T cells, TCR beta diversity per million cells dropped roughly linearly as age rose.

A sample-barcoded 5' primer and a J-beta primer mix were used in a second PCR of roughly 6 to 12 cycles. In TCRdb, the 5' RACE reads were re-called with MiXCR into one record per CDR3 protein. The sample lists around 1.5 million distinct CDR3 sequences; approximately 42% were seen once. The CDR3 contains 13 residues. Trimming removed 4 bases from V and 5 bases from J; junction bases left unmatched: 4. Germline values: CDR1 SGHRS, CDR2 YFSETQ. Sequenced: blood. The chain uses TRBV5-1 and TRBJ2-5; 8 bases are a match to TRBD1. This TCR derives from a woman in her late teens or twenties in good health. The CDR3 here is CASSQDRVETQYF. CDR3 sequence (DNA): TGCGCCAGCAGCCAGGACAGGGTTGAGACCCAGTACTTC.